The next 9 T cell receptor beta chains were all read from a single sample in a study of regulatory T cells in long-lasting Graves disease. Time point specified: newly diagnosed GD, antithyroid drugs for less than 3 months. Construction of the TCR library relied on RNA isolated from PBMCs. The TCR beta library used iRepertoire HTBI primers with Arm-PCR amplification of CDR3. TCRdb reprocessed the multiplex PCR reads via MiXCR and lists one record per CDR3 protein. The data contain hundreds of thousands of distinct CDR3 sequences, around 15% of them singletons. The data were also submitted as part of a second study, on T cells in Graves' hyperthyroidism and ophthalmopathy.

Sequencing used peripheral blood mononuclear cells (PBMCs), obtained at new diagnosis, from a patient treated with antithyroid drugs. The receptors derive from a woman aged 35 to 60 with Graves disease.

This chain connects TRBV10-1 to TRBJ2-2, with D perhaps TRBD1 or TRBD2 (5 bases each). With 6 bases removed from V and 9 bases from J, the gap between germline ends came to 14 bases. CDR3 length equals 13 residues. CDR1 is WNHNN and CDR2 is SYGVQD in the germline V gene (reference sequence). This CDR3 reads CASSIEGRRELFF. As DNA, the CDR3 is TGCGCCAGCAGCATCGAGGGACGCCGGGAGCTGTTTTTT.

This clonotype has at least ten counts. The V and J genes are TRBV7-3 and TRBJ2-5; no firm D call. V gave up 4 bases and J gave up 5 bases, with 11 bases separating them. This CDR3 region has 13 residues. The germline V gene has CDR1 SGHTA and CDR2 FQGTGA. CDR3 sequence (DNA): TGTGCCAGCAGCTCAAAGTGGGGTGAGACCCAGTACTTC. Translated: CASSSKWGETQYF.

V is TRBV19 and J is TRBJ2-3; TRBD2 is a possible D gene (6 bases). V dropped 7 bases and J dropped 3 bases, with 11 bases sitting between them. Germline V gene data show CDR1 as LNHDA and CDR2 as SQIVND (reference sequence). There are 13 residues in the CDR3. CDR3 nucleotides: TGTGCCAGTAACCCAGGGAGGACAGATACGCAGTATTTT. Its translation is CASNPGRTDTQYF.

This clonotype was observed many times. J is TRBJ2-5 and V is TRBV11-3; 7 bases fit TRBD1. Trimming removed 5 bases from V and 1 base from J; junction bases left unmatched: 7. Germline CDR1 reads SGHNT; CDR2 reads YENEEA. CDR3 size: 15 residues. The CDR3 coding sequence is TGTGCCAGCAGCCGACAGGGTGCAGCCCAAGAGACCCAGTACTTC. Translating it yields CASSRQGAAQETQYF.

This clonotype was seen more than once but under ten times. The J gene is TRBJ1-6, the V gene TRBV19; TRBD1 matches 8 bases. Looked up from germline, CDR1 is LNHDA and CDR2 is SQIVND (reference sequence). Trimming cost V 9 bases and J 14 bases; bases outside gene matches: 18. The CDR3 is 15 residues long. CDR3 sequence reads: CASSFLPGQVFTLHF. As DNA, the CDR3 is TGTGCCAGCTCGTTCCTTCCGGGACAGGTCTTCACCCTCCACTTT.

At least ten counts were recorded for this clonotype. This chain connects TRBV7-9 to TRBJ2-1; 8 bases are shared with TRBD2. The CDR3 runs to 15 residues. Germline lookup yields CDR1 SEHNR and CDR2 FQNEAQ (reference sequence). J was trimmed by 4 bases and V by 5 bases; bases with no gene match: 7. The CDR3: CASSIGGGKYNEQFF. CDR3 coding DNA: TGTGCCAGCAGCATTGGCGGGGGGAAATACAATGAGCAGTTCTTC.

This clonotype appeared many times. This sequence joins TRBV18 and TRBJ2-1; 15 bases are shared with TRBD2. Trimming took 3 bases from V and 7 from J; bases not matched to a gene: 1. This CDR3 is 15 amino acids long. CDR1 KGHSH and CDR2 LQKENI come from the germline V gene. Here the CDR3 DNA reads TGTGCCAGCTCACCCGGGACTAGCGGGGGGAATGAGCAGTTCTTC. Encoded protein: CASSPGTSGGNEQFF.

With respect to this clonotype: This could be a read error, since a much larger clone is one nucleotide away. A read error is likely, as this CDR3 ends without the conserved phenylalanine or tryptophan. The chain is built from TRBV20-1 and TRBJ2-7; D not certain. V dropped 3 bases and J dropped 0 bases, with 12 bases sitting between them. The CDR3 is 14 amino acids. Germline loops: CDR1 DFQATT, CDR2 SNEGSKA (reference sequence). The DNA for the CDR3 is TGCAGTGCTAGTGGGTCCTCAAGCTCCTACGAGCAGTACCTC. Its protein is CSASGSSSSYEQYL.

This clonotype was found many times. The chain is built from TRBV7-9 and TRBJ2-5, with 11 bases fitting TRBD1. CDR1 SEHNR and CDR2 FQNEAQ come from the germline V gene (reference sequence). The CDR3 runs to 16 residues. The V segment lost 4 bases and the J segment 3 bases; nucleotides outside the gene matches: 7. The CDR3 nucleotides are TGTGCCAGCAGCTCGAGGCGGGACAGGGGGAAAGAGACCCAGTACTTC. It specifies CASSSRRDRGKETQYF. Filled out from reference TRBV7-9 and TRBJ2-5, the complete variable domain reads DTGVSQNPRHKITKRGQNVTFRCDPISEHNRLYWYRQTLGQGPEFLTYFQNEAQLEKSRLLSDRFSAERPKGSFSTLEIQRTEQGDSAMYLCASSSRRDRGKETQYFGPGTRLLVL.